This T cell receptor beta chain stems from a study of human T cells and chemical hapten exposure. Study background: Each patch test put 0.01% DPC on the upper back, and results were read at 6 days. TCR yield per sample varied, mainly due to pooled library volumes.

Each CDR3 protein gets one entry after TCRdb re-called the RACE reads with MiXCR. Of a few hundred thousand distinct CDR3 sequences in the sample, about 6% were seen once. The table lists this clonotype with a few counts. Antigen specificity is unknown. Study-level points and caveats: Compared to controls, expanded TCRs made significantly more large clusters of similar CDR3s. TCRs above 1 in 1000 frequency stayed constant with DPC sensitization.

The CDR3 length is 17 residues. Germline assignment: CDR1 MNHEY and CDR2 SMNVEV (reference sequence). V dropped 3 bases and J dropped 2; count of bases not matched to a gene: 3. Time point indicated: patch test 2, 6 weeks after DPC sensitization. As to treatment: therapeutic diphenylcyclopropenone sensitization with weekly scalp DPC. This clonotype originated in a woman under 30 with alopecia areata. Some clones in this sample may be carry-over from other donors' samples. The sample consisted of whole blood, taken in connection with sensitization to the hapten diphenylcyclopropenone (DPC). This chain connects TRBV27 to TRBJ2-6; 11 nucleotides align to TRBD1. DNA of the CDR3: TGTGCCAGCAGTTTCCGGACAGGGGGCGCTGGGGCCAACGTCCTGACTTTC. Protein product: CASSFRTGGAGANVLTF.